This T cell receptor beta chain is drawn from a study of CD8+ T cells in alopecia areata. Treatment denoted: oral pan-JAK inhibitor, 5-10 mg twice daily. It was cDNA, reverse transcribed from extracted RNA, that served as the sequencing template. The table came from immunoSEQ multiplex PCR; TCRdb's copy has only in-frame clones and leaves some out. This table has fewer than 350,000 clones, 58% appearing once. Notes on the study in general: Clonality was higher in lesional than normal scalp, especially in alopecia totalis/universalis.

This CDR3 region has 14 residues. Germline-derived CDR1 and CDR2 are SNHLY and FYNNEI. Trimming took off 6 bases at V and 3 bases at J, with 15 bases between the two ends. To note about this clone: Its antigen is still unknown.

The material was CD4+ T cells sorted from blood, obtained at week 24, from a patient treated with tofacitinib. The chain carries TRBV2 and TRBJ2-7; tentative D call: TRBD1 (6 bases). This TCR was recovered from a human donor with alopecia areata. Here the CDR3 reads CASRHPRGRYEQYF. CDR3 DNA: TGTGCCAGCAGACACCCCAGGGGCCGCTACGAGCAGTACTTC.